The 30 T cell receptor beta chains below all came from one sample that was sequenced in a study of T cells in Graves' hyperthyroidism and ophthalmopathy (dated by TCRdb to between 2018 and 2021). The receptor library was made with multiplex PCR. Sequencing relied on an Illumina HiSeq 2000. The TCR beta CDR3 regions were amplified from RNA transcripts. A first-round RT-PCR of the TCR CDR3 used the HTBI primer set with the Qiagen OneStep RT-PCR kit. The public reads were reanalyzed by TCRdb: fastp trimming at Q25, MiXCR alignment, in-frame beta chains only. One record per CDR3 amino acid sequence lists the most common genes and DNA. This sample lists 500,000 to 550,000 distinct CDR3 sequences; around 20% were detected once. The biggest ten clones account for approximately 25% of the sample. Sequences were obtained from blood. Receptors were obtained from a young man with Graves' hyperthyroidism.

This sequence joins TRBV7-2 and TRBJ1-2; TRBD1 might be the D (6 bases). Germline values: CDR1 SGHTA, CDR2 FQGNSA. This CDR3 contains 14 residues. Deletions cut 7 bases from V and 2 bases from J, with 14 bases between. The CDR3 loop is CASTPRTANYGYTF. The CDR3 DNA reads TGTGCCAGCACCCCCAGGACAGCAAACTATGGCTACACCTTC.

This clonotype was observed a handful of times. This rearrangement joins TRBV2 to TRBJ1-1; D perhaps matches TRBD1 (5 bases). The CDR3 is 15 residues long. Germline assignment: CDR1 SNHLY and CDR2 FYNNEI. The V gene lost 6 bases and the J gene lost 1 base, with 15 bases spanning the gap. The CDR3 reads CASRPPGPQNTEAFF. DNA for the CDR3: TGTGCCAGCAGGCCCCCGGGACCTCAGAACACTGAAGCTTTCTTT. The whole variable domain, remainder taken from reference TRBV2 and TRBJ1-1, is EPEVTQTPSHQVTQMGQEVILRCVPISNHLYFYWYRQILGQKVEFLVSFYNNEISEKSEIFDDQFSVERPDGSNFTLKIRSTKLEDSAMYFCASRPPGPQNTEAFFGQGTRLTVV.

V is TRBV7-3 and J is TRBJ2-5, with a tentative D call TRBD2 (6 bases). Germline lookup yields CDR1 SGHTA and CDR2 FQGTGA. Trimming took 5 bases from V and 0 from J, leaving 13 bases between them. This CDR3 has 15 amino acids. The CDR3 DNA reads as TGTGCCAGCAGCCCGACTAGTGGGTACCAAGAGACCCAGTACTTC. It specifies CASSPTSGYQETQYF.

There are many counts of this clonotype. The chain employs TRBV12-3 or TRBV12-4 and TRBJ1-5; TRBD1 matches at 8 bases. There are 17 residues in the CDR3. Losses at the gene ends were 5 bases for V and 8 bases for J; bases not matched to a gene: 17. The CDR3: CASSARTGRGTFKPQHF. The CDR3, as DNA: TGTGCCAGCAGTGCCAGGACAGGGAGGGGCACGTTCAAGCCCCAGCATTTT.

Many counts were recorded for this clonotype. The V and J genes are TRBV20-1 and TRBJ2-2; D is ambiguous. In germline, CDR1 is DFQATT, CDR2 SNEGSKA (reference sequence). The CDR3 spans 14 residues. V was clipped by 0 bases and J by 1 base, with 6 bases between them. The DNA for the CDR3 is TGCAGTGCTAGAGATCGGGTGAACACCGGGGAGCTGTTTTTT. It codes for CSARDRVNTGELFF.

The chain employs TRBV12-3 or TRBV12-4 and TRBJ2-2; maybe TRBD2 (5 bases). CDR3 length equals 14 residues. V was cut by 6 bases and J by 7 bases, with 15 bases left in between. The CDR3 bases are TGTGCCAGCAGGGACGGAGGCCTGGGCGGGGAGCTGTTTTTT. This codes for CASRDGGLGGELFF.

This clonotype was counted many times. The chain is built from TRBV12-3 or TRBV12-4 and TRBJ1-2; TRBD1 matches at 7 bases. The CDR3 runs 16 residues. The ends lost 4 bases at V and 1 base at J; junction bases unmatched: 9. CDR3 nucleotides: TGTGCCAGCAGTTCATCCTCGACAGGGAGTAACTATGGCTACACCTTC. Translation gives CASSSSSTGSNYGYTF.

This clonotype was found many times. This chain links TRBV28 with TRBJ1-1; D possibly corresponds to TRBD1 (5 bases). CDR1 and CDR2 (germline): MDHEN, SYDVKM. Trimming took off 6 bases at V and 3 bases at J, with 11 bases between the two ends. The CDR3 has 13 amino acids. The CDR3 protein is CASSPDRDTEAFF. For the CDR3, the DNA is TGTGCCAGCAGCCCAGACAGAGACACTGAAGCTTTCTTT.

The chain carries TRBV12-3 or TRBV12-4 and TRBJ2-7; perhaps TRBD2 as D (6 bases). This CDR3 has 13 amino acids. V shed 6 bases and J shed 4 bases, with 13 bases lying between them. CDR3 DNA: TGTGCCAGCAGACTAGCTGATCTGTACGAGCAGTACTTC. It translates to CASRLADLYEQYF.

Ten or more counts support this clonotype. The gene calls are TRBV28 and TRBJ2-2; the D gene is possibly TRBD2 (6 bases). V was clipped by 7 bases and J by 1 base, with 13 bases between them. Germline V gene sequence: CDR1 MDHEN, CDR2 SYDVKM. The CDR3 is 15 amino acids. CDR3 in DNA: TGTGCCAGCACCCGGCGGGGTGTGAACACCGGGGAGCTGTTTTTT. Protein sequence: CASTRRGVNTGELFF.

Ten or more counts support this clonotype. This chain connects TRBV28 to TRBJ2-7; D gene unclear. The CDR3 spans 12 residues. Germline loops: CDR1 MDHEN, CDR2 SYDVKM. The V and J ends lost 6 bases and 4 bases respectively, with 10 bases between them. The CDR3 DNA reads TGTGCCAGCAGCCGTTACCGGTACGAGCAGTACTTC. Protein product: CASSRYRYEQYF.

In its sample, this clonotype was seen many times. The V call is TRBV19, the J call TRBJ1-2, with D tentatively TRBD1 (5 bases). The CDR3 spans 16 residues. The V end was cut by 8 bases, the J end by 8 bases, with 27 bases between. CDR1 LNHDA and CDR2 SQIVND come from the germline V gene (reference sequence). This chain's CDR3 is CASCYGAGTPSEGYTF. The DNA for the CDR3 is TGTGCCAGTTGCTATGGCGCCGGGACCCCCTCGGAAGGCTACACCTTC.

Many counts were recorded for this clonotype. The chain combines TRBV15 with TRBJ1-2; tentative D call: TRBD1 (5 bases). There are 18 residues in the CDR3. Trimming removed 0 bases from V and 0 bases from J, with 17 bases in between. Germline loops: CDR1 LNHNV, CDR2 YYDKDF (reference sequence). The DNA of the CDR3 is TGTGCCACCAGCAGAGATACCCCGACAGCCGTAGCTAACTATGGCTACACCTTC. Protein sequence: CATSRDTPTAVANYGYTF.

This clonotype was counted at least ten times. The V gene is TRBV11-2, the J gene TRBJ2-4; the D gene is possibly TRBD2 (5 bases). V shed 3 bases and J shed 1 base, with 19 bases lying between them. The germline V gene has CDR1 SGHAT and CDR2 FQNNGV. The CDR3 runs 18 residues. CDR3 loop: CASSFFIPGFSAKNIQYF. The DNA for the CDR3 is TGTGCCAGCAGCTTCTTCATTCCGGGGTTTTCGGCCAAAAACATTCAGTACTTC.

The sample holds many counts of this clonotype. The J gene is TRBJ2-5, the V gene TRBV12-5; TRBD1 aligns across 9 bases. Trimming at V came to 2 bases and at J to 3 bases, leaving 4 bases not matched to a gene. This CDR3 spans 15 amino acids. From germline, CDR1 is LGHNT and CDR2 FRNRAP. The DNA for the CDR3 is TGTGCTAGTGGTTTGATCGGGACAGGGAAAGAGACCCAGTACTTC. It encodes CASGLIGTGKETQYF.

The rearrangement joins TRBV7-8 to TRBJ1-5; D gene unclear. This CDR3 region has 16 residues. V was clipped by 2 bases and J by 0 bases, with 11 bases between them. Germline V gene data show CDR1 as SGHVS and CDR2 as FQNEAQ. The DNA for the CDR3 is TGTGCCAGCAGCTTACTCGGTGGGATTAGCAATCAGCCCCAGCATTTT. The encoded protein is CASSLLGGISNQPQHF.

This clonotype was detected many times. The chain couples TRBV30 to TRBJ1-2; a weak D match, TRBD1 (5 bases). CDR1 and CDR2 from the germline V gene are GTSNPN and SVGIG (reference sequence). Trimming cost V 5 bases and J 2 bases, with 12 bases left between them. The CDR3 totals 13 residues. The CDR3 protein is CAWEPGGNYGYTF. CDR3 in DNA: TGTGCCTGGGAGCCCGGGGGGAACTATGGCTACACCTTC.

CDR3 coding DNA: TGTGCCAGCAGTCCCGGGGGGTTCTGGCCGGGGAACACTGAAGCTTTCTTT. It codes for CASSPGGFWPGNTEAFF. The rearrangement links TRBV12-3 or TRBV12-4 to TRBJ1-1, with D perhaps TRBD1 (5 bases). V lost 5 bases, J lost 1 base, and 20 bases lay in between. This CDR3 contains 17 residues.

This clonotype was seen only a few times. The V call is TRBV27, the J call TRBJ1-5; D remains ambiguous. The V end lost 7 bases, the J end lost 3 bases, and 13 bases lay between the germline ends. Germline CDR1 and CDR2: MNHEY and SMNVEV (reference sequence). CDR3 size: 14 residues. CDR3 DNA: TGTGCCAGCACCCATGGGCAGAACAATCAGCCCCAGCATTTT. Its protein is CASTHGQNNQPQHF.

This clonotype has ten or more counts. The V call is TRBV7-9, the J call TRBJ1-1, with D possibly being TRBD1 (6 bases). Germline V gene sequence: CDR1 SEHNR, CDR2 FQNEAQ (reference sequence). V lost 5 bases, J lost 5 bases, and 18 bases lay in between. The CDR3 runs to 15 residues. DNA for the CDR3: TGTGCCAGCAGCCCGTGGGGGGGCCAAGTGACTGAAGCTTTCTTT. This codes for CASSPWGGQVTEAFF. Supplemented by reference TRBV7-9 and TRBJ1-1, the full variable domain reads DTGVSQNPRHKITKRGQNVTFRCDPISEHNRLYWYRQTLGQGPEFLTYFQNEAQLEKSRLLSDRFSAERPKGSFSTLEIQRTEQGDSAMYLCASSPWGGQVTEAFFGQGTRLTVV.

This chain's CDR3 is CATQGQYQETQYF. The CDR3 DNA reads as TGTGCCACCCAGGGACAGTACCAAGAGACCCAGTACTTC. The chain is built from TRBV10-3 and TRBJ2-5; 7 bases map to TRBD1. CDR1 is ENHRY, CDR2 SYGVKD, per germline. With V trimmed by 10 bases and J by 0 bases, 5 bases remained unmatched. The CDR3 sequence is 13 residues long.

The chain uses TRBV6-5 and TRBJ1-1; TRBD1 might be the D (6 bases). V was clipped by 0 bases and J by 10 bases, with 12 bases between them. Germline CDR1 and CDR2: MNHEY and SVGAGI. CDR3 length: 13 amino acids. CDR3 residues: CASSYSRGLGAFF. The CDR3 DNA is TGTGCCAGCAGTTACTCGCGGGGGCTTGGAGCTTTCTTT.

This clonotype occurred many times. This chain uses TRBV27 with TRBJ1-2; D is uncertain. Germline CDR1 reads MNHEY; CDR2 reads SMNVEV (reference sequence). CDR3 length equals 15 residues. V was trimmed by 3 bases and J by 4 bases, leaving 15 bases between them. The CDR3 DNA follows: TGTGCCAGCAGTTTGCGCCCTCGGGGTGGCTATGGCTACACCTTC. As protein: CASSLRPRGGYGYTF.

This clonotype has ten or more counts. V usage is TRBV7-3 and J usage is TRBJ2-2, with D uncertain. CDR1 and CDR2 from the germline V gene are SGHTA and FQGTGA. V lost 5 bases, J lost 3 bases, and 16 bases lay in between. The CDR3 is 16 residues long. CDR3 in DNA: TGTGCCAGCAGCCCGACACCCTTTGGGGACACCGGGGAGCTGTTTTTT. Residues: CASSPTPFGDTGELFF.

This sequence joins TRBV5-1 and TRBJ2-7; 9 bases are a match to TRBD1. Trimming took 3 bases from V and 3 from J; bases not matched to a gene: 4. The CDR3 has 14 residues. CDR1 and CDR2 (germline): SGHRS, YFSETQ. CDR3 in amino acids: CASSSTGGLYEQYF. The CDR3 DNA is TGCGCCAGCAGCTCTACAGGGGGCCTCTACGAGCAGTACTTC.

This clonotype was seen at least ten times. The chain recombines TRBV20-1 with TRBJ1-5, with D possibly TRBD1 on 6 matching bases. The V gene's germline CDR1 is DFQATT and CDR2 SNEGSKA (reference sequence). The V end was cut by 0 bases, the J end by 0 bases, with 15 bases between. The CDR3 is 17 amino acids. This CDR3 is CSARDRGGMYSNQPQHF. The DNA of the CDR3 is TGCAGTGCTAGAGATAGGGGGGGCATGTATAGCAATCAGCCCCAGCATTTT.

Many counts were recorded for this clonotype. Germline is not matched at one junction end, which may reflect a read error. The chain combines TRBV28 with TRBJ2-6, with 8 bases lining up with TRBD1. CDR3 length equals 19 residues. Germline-derived CDR1 and CDR2 are MDHEN and SYDVKM. The DNA of the CDR3 is TGTGCCAGCAGTTTATACGAGGGACAGGAGATCTCTGGGGCCGACGTCCTGACTTTC. As protein: CASSLYEGQEISGADVLTF.

This clonotype was found many times. This chain connects TRBV20-1 to TRBJ1-5; D gene unclear. The CDR3 contains 14 residues. In germline, CDR1 is DFQATT, CDR2 SNEGSKA (reference sequence). The V gene lost 0 bases and the J gene lost 6 bases, with 12 bases spanning the gap. DNA for the CDR3: TGCAGTGCTAGAGACCAGAGGCCCCTTCAGCCCCAGCATTTT. As protein: CSARDQRPLQPQHF.

The chain couples TRBV4-2 to TRBJ1-1; D remains ambiguous. The CDR3 extends over 14 amino acids. V lost 0 bases and J lost 6, with 11 bases in between. Germline CDR1 and CDR2: LGHNA and YNFKEQ. The CDR3 loop reads CASSQEGGEAEAFF. The DNA of the CDR3 is TGTGCCAGCAGCCAAGAAGGAGGAGAAGCTGAAGCTTTCTTT.

The sample holds many counts of this clonotype. V gene TRBV12-3 or TRBV12-4 combines with J gene TRBJ2-7, with no clear D. The CDR3 is 13 residues long. Trimming shortened V by 6 bases and J by 4 bases, and 13 bases separated the two germline ends. The DNA of the CDR3 is TGTGCCAGCAGCGAATACAGTACATACGAGCAGTACTTC. Amino acid sequence: CASSEYSTYEQYF.